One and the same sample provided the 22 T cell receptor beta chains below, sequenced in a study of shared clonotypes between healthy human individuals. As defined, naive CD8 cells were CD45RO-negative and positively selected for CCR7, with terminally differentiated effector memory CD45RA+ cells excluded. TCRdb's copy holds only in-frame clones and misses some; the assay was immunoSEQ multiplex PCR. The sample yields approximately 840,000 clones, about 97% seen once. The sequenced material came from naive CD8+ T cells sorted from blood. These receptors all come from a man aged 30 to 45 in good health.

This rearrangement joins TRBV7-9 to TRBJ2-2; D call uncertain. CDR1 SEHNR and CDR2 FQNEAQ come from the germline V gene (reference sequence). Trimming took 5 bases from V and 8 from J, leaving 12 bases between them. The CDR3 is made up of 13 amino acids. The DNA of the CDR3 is TGTGCCAGCAGCCCCGCCTTACCAGGGGAGCTGTTTTTT. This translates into CASSPALPGELFF.

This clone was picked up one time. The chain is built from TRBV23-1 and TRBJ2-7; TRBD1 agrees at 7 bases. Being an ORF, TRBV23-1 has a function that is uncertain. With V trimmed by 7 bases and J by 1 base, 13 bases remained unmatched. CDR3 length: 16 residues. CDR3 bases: TGCGCCAGCACTAAATGGGGACAGCACCGATCCTACGAGCAGTACTTC. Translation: CASTKWGQHRSYEQYF.

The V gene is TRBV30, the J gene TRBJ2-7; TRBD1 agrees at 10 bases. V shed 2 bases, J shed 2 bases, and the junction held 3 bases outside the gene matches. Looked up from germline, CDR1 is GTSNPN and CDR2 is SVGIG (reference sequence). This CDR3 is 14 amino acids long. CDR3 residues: CAWSRGTGAYEQYF. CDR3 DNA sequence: TGTGCCTGGAGTAGGGGGACAGGGGCCTACGAGCAGTACTTC. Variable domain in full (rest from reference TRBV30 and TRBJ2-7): SQTIHQWPATLVQPVGSPLSLECTVEGTSNPNLYWYRQAAGRGLQLLFYSVGIGQISSEVPQNLSASRPQDRQFILSSKKLLLSDSGFYLCAWSRGTGAYEQYFGPGTRLTVT.

The CDR3 nucleotides are TGCGCCAGCAGCTGGATTGGGGCACCCCATCAGCCCCAGCATTTT. Protein: CASSWIGAPHQPQHF. The rearrangement uses TRBV5-1 and TRBJ1-5, with D possibly being TRBD1 (5 bases). CDR3 length: 15 residues. Germline assignment: CDR1 SGHRS and CDR2 YFSETQ. The germline V and J ends were trimmed by 3 bases and 5 bases, with 15 bases remaining between them.

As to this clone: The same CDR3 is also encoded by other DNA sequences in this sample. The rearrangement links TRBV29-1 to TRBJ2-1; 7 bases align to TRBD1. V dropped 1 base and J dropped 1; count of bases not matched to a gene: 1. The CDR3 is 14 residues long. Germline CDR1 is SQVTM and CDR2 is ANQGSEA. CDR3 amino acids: CSVEGDRSYNEQFF. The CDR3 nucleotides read TGCAGCGTTGAAGGGGACAGATCCTACAATGAGCAGTTCTTC.

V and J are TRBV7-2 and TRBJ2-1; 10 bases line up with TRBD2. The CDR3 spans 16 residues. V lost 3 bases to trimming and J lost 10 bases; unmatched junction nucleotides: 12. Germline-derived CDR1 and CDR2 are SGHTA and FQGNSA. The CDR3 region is CASSLGSSGSEGEQFF. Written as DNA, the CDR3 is TGTGCCAGCAGCTTGGGGTCTAGCGGGAGCGAAGGGGAGCAGTTCTTC.

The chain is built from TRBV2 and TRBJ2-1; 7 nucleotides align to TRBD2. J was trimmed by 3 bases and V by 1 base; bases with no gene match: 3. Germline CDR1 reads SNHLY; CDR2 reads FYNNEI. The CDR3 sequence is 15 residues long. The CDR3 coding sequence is TGTGCCAGCAGTGAAGGTCCTAGCGGCTACAATGAGCAGTTCTTC. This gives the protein CASSEGPSGYNEQFF.

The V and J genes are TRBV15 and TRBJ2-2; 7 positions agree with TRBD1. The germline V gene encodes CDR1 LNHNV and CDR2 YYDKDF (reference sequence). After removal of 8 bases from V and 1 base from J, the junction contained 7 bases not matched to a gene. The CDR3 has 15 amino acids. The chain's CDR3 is CATDPGTVNTGELFF. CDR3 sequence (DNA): TGTGCCACCGACCCCGGGACAGTGAACACCGGGGAGCTGTTTTTT.

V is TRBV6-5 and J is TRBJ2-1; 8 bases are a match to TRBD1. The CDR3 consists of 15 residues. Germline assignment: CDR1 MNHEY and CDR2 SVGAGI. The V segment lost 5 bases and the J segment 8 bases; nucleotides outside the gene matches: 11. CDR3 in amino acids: CASSIEWTGMHEQFF. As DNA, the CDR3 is TGTGCCAGCAGTATAGAATGGACAGGGATGCATGAGCAGTTCTTC.

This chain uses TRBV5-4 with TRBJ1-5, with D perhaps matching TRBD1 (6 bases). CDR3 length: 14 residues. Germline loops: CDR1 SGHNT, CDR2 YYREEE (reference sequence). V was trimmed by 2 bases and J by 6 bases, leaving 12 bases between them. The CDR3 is CASSFGGGGQPQHF. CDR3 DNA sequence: TGTGCCAGCAGCTTTGGGGGGGGCGGTCAGCCCCAGCATTTT.

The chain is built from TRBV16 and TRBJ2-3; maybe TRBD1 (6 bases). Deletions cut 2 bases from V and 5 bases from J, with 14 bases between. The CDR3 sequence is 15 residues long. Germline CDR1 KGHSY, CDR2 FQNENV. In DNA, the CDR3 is TGTGCCAGCAGCCAAGGACAGAGATCGGTAGATACGCAGTATTTT. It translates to CASSQGQRSVDTQYF.

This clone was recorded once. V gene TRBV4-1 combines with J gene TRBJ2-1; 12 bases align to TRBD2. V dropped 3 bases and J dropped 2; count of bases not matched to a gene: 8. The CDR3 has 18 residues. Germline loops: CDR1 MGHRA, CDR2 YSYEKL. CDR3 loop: CASSQRIGLAGTYNEQFF. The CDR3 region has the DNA TGCGCCAGCAGCCAGCGGATTGGACTAGCGGGGACCTACAATGAGCAGTTCTTC.

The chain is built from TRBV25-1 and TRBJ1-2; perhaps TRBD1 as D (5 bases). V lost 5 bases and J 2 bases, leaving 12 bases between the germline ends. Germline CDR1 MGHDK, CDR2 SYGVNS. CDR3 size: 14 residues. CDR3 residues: CASSTQTENYGYTF. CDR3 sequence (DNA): TGTGCCAGCAGTACTCAGACAGAGAACTATGGCTACACCTTC.

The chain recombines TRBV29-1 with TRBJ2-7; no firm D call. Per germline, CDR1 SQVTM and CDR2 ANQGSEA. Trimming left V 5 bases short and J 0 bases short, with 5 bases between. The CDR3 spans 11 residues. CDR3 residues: CSVLSSYEQYF. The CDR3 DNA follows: TGCAGCGTTCTCAGCTCCTACGAGCAGTACTTC.

The CDR3: CSVERTSGGSYNEQFF. CDR3 bases: TGCAGCGTGGAAAGAACTAGCGGAGGATCCTACAATGAGCAGTTCTTC. The chain joins TRBV29-1 to TRBJ2-1; 8 bases map to TRBD2. The CDR3 contains 16 residues. After removal of 6 bases from V and 1 base from J, the junction contained 11 bases not matched to a gene. The germline gives CDR1 SQVTM, CDR2 ANQGSEA.

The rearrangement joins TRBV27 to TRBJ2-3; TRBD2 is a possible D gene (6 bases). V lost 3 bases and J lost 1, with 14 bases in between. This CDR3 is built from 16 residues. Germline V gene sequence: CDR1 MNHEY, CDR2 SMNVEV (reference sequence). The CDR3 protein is CASSLVRASGTDTQYF. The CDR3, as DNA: TGTGCCAGCAGTTTGGTGAGGGCTAGCGGCACAGATACGCAGTATTTT.

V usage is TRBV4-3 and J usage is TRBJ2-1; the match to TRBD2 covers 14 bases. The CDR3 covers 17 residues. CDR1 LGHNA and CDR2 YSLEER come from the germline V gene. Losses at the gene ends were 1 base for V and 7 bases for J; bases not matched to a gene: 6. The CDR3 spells CASSQVPGLAGANEQFF. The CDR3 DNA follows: TGCGCCAGCAGCCAAGTTCCGGGACTAGCGGGAGCAAATGAGCAGTTCTTC.

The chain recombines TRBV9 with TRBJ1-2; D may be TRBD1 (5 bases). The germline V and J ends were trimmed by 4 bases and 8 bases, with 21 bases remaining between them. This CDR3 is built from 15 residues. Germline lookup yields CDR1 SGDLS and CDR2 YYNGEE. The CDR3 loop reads CASSSLGLRVEGYTF. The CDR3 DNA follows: TGTGCCAGCAGCTCCCTCGGGCTCAGGGTTGAAGGCTACACCTTC.

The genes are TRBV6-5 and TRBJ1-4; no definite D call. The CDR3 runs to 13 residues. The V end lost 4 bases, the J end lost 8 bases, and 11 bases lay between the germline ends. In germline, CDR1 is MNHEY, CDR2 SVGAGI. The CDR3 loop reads CASSFRVEEKLFF. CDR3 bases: TGTGCCAGCAGTTTTCGGGTGGAGGAAAAACTGTTTTTT.

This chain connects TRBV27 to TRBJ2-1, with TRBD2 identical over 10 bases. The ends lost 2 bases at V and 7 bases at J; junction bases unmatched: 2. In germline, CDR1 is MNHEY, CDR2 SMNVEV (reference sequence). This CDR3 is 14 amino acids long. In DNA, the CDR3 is TGTGCCAGCAGTTTAGGGACTAGCGCAAATGAGCAGTTCTTC. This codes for CASSLGTSANEQFF.

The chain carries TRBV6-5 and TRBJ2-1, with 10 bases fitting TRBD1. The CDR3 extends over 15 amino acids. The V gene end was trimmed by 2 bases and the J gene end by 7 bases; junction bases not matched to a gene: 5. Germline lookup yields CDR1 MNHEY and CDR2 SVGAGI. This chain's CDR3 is CASSYMTGGENEQFF. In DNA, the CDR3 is TGTGCCAGCAGTTACATGACAGGGGGCGAAAATGAGCAGTTCTTC.

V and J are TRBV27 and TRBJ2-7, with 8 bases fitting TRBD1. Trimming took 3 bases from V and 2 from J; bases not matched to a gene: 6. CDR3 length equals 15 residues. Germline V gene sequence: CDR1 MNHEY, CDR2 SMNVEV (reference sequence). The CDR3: CASSLDRANPYEQYF. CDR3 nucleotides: TGTGCCAGCAGTTTGGACAGGGCAAACCCCTACGAGCAGTACTTC.